Reported below is one TCR beta chain. Antigen specificity is unknown. TCRdb's copy holds only in-frame clones and misses some; the assay was immunoSEQ multiplex PCR. Of some 150,000 clones in the sample, about 89% were seen once. The CDR3 covers 13 residues. CDR1 and CDR2 from the germline V gene are SGHRS and YFSETQ. The J segment lost 3 bases and the V segment lost 4 bases, leaving 2 bases of the junction unmatched. These data originate in a study of cytomegalovirus exposure and HLA in healthy donors. The study's findings and limits: The study designated around 150 TCR beta chains cytomegalovirus-associated. The classifier reportedly diagnosed cytomegalovirus status with high specificity and sensitivity. Whilst most TCR sequences proved rare, a subset of public TCRs occurred across many donors. First-cohort TCR clusters tended to co-occur in the roughly 120 validation repertoires, a later analysis found.

J is TRBJ1-2 and V is TRBV5-1; 8 bases agree with TRBD1. Material: PBMCs. This clonotype was sampled from a woman aged 18-29 years in good health and CMV-seropositive. CDR3: CASSPTGDYGYTF. DNA for the CDR3: TGCGCCAGCAGCCCGACAGGGGACTATGGCTACACCTTC.